The TCR beta chain described here comes from a study of shared clonotypes between healthy human individuals. Broader study findings: Donors were few, which limited the genetic and exposure-history diversity represented. Rarefaction revealed incomplete sorted-subset sequencing despite large depth.

Here immunoSEQ multiplex PCR was the method, and the copy in TCRdb shows in-frame clones only, minus some. This table has around 2,100,000 clones, approximately 95% appearing once. It was CD45RO-negative cells, positively selected for CCR7, that made up naive CD8 cells, with terminally differentiated effector memory CD45RA+ cells excluded. Of note for this clone: Antigen specificity is unknown.

J lost 5 bases, V lost 3 bases, and 6 bases had no gene match. The CDR3 length is 14 residues. Germline V CDR1 and CDR2: SGHKS, YYEKEE (reference sequence). The chain has TRBV5-5 and TRBJ2-5; 8 nucleotides align to TRBD1. The sequenced material came from naive CD8+ T cells sorted from blood. This sequence was found in a man aged 18-30 years in good health. The CDR3 sequence is CASSWEDREETQYF. The CDR3 coding sequence is TGTGCCAGCAGCTGGGAGGACAGGGAGGAGACCCAGTACTTC.